This T cell receptor beta chain was sequenced during a study of T cell repertoires in cytomegalovirus infection. Overall study: Selected CMV epitopes included recently identified HLA-C-restricted ones as well as well-studied HLA-B-restricted ones. Evidence of both CMV infection and a matching HLA type came from public TCR beta signatures. The study, taken as a whole, reports: Carriers of CMV plus the relevant HLA were identified by cumulative public TCR beta family frequency. The ex vivo response was dominated by HLA-C-restricted CMV-specific TCR beta clonotypes.

Turning to this clonotype: The target antigen is unknown.

Using its own MiXCR run on the reads, TCRdb lists one record per CDR3 protein. Of hundreds of thousands of distinct CDR3 sequences in the sample, around 31% were seen once. Germline V gives CDR1 LGHNA, CDR2 YNFKEQ. This CDR3 is built from 13 residues. Trimming took off 1 base at V and 13 bases at J, with 13 bases between the two ends. The receptor was derived from a human donor in good health (CMV status not recorded). Some clones in this sample may be carry-over from other donors' samples. Specimen: cultured CD8+ T cells from PBMCs, collected from culture after CMV antigen stimulation. The chain employs TRBV4-2 and TRBJ1-4, with D uncertain. This chain's CDR3 is CASSQVEATLLFF. The CDR3 DNA sequence: TGTGCCAGCAGCCAAGTGGAGGCGACTTTACTGTTTTTT.